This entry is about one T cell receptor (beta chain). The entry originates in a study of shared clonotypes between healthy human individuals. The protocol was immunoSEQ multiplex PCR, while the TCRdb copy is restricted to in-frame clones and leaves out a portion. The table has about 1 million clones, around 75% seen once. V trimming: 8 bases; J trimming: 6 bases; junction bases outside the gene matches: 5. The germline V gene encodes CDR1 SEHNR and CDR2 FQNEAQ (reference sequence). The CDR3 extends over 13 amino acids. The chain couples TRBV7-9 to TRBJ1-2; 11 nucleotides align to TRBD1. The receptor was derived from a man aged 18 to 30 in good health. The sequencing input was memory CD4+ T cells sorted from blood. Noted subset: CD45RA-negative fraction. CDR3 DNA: TGTGCCAGCCGCCAGGACAGGGGGCATGGCTACACCTTC. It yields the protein CASRQDRGHGYTF.